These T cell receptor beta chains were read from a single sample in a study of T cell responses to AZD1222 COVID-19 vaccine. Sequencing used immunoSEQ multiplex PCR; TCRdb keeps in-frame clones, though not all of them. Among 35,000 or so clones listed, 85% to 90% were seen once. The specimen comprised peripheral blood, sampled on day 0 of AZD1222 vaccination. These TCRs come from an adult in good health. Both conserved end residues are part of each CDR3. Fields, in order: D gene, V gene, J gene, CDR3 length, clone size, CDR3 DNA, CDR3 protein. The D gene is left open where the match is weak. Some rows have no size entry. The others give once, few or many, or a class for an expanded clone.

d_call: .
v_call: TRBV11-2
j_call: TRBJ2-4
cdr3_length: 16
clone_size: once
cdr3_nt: TGTGCCAGCAGCTTCGCGGGACGGACAGTTCCCTACATTCAGTACTTC
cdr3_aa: CASSFAGRTVPYIQYF

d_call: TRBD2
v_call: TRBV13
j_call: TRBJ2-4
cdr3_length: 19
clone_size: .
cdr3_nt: TGTGCCAGCAGCTTAGGCTCCATCCAGTTTTGGGGCGGGGGAAACATTCAGTACTTC
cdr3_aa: CASSLGSIQFWGGGNIQYF

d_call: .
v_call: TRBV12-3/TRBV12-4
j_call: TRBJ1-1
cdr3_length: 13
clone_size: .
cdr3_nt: TGTGCCAGCGGCGCAGACGCGCCTTTTGAAGCTTTCTTT
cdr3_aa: CASGADAPFEAFF

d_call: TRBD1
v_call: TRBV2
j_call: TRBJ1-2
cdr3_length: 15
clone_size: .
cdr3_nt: TGTGCCAGCAGTGAAGGTACAGGGGGTTTATATGGCTACACCTTC
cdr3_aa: CASSEGTGGLYGYTF

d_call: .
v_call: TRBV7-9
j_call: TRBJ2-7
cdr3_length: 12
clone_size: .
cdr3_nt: TGTGCCAGCAGCCCCACCGGGAGTGGGCAGTACTTC
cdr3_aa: CASSPTGSGQYF

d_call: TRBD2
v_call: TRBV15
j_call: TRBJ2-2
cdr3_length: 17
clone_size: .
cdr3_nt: TGTGCCACCAGCAGAGATAAGGCGGGGGGCTCCCCCGGGGAGCTGTTTTTT
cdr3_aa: CATSRDKAGGSPGELFF

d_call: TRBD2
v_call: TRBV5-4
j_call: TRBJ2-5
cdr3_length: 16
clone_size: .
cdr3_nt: TGTGCCAGCAGCTCCGGGACTAGCGGGGGGGCGGAGACCCAGTACTTC
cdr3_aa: CASSSGTSGGAETQYF

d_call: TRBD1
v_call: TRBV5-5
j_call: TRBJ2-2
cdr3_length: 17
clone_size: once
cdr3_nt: TGTGCCAGCAGCTTGAAGGGACAGGGGGCGAACACCGGGGAGCTGTTTTTT
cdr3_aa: CASSLKGQGANTGELFF

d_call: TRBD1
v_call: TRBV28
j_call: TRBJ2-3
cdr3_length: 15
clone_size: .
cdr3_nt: TGTGCCAGCACCATGGGACAGTCTCCCACAGATACGCAGTATTTT
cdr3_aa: CASTMGQSPTDTQYF

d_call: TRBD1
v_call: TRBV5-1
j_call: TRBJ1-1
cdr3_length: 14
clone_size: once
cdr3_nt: TGCGCCAGCAGCTTCGACAGGGGTCGCACTGAAGCTTTCTTT
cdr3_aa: CASSFDRGRTEAFF

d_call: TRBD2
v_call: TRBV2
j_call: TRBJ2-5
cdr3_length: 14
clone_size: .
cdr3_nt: TGTGCCAGCAGGGGGACTAGCGGGGAGGAGACCCAGTACTTC
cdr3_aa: CASRGTSGEETQYF

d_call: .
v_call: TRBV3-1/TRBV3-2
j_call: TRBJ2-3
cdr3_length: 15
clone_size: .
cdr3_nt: TGTGCCAGCAGTGGGGGGATTCCAAGCACAGATACGCAGTATTTT
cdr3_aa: CASSGGIPSTDTQYF

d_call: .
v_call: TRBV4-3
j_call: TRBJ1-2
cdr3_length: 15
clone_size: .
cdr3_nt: TGCGCCAGCAGCCAAGAGGATACGAGAGTAAATGGCTACACCTTC
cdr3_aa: CASSQEDTRVNGYTF

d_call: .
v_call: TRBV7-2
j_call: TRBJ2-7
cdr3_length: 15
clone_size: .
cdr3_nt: TGTGCCAGCAGCCTGGGACAACCCATCCTCGGGGAGCAGTACTTC
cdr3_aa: CASSLGQPILGEQYF

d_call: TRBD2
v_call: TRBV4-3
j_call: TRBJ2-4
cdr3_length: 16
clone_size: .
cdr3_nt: TGCGCCAGCAGCCAAAAGGGACTAGCGCCGGAGAACATTCAGTACTTC
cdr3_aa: CASSQKGLAPENIQYF

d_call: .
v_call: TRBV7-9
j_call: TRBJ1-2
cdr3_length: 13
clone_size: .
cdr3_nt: TGTGCCAGCAGCTTAATGGGTGCCGACGGCTACACCTTC
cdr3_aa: CASSLMGADGYTF

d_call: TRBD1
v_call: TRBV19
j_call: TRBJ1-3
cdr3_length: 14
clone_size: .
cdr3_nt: TGTGCCAGCCGCAGGGGGAACTCCGGAAACACCATATATTTT
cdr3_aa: CASRRGNSGNTIYF

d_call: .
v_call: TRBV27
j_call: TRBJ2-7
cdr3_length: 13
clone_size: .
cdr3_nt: TGTGCCAGCAGTTTACGGGACAACTACGAGCAGTACTTC
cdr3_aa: CASSLRDNYEQYF

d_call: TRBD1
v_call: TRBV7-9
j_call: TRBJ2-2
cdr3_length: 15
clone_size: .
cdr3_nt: TGTGCCAGCAGTCGCGGGACAGGGGGCATCGGGGAGCTGTTTTTT
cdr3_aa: CASSRGTGGIGELFF

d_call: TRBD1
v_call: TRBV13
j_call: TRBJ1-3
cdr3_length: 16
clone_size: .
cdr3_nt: TGTGCCAGCAGCCTAGAAGGGGGCCTCTCTGGAAACACCATATATTTT
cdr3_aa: CASSLEGGLSGNTIYF

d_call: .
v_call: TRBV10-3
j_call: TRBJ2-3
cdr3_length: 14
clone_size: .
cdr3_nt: TGTGCCATCACCATGGGGGGAGGTACAGATACGCAGTATTTT
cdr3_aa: CAITMGGGTDTQYF

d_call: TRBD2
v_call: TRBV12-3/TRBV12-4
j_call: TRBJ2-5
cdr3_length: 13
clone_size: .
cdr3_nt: TGTGCCAGCAGTTTGGCGGGGGGTCAGACCCAGTACTTC
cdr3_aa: CASSLAGGQTQYF

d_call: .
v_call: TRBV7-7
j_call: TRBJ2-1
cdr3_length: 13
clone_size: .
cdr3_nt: TGTGCCAGCAGCTTATCCGGCAACAATGAGCAGTTCTTC
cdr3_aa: CASSLSGNNEQFF

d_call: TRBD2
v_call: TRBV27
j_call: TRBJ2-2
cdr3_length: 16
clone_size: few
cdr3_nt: TGTGCCAGCAGTTCTAATCCGGGGGGGTCGTCCGGGGAGCTGTTTTTT
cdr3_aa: CASSSNPGGSSGELFF

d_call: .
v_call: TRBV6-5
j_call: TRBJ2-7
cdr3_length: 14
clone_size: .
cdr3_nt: TGTGCCAGCACTGTACAGGTGGAGAACTACGAGCAGTACTTC
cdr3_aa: CASTVQVENYEQYF

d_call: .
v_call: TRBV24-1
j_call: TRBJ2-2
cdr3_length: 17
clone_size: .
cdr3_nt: TGTGCCACTATCCCCCCCCCAGCTAGGATGAACACCGGGGAGCTGTTTTTT
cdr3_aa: CATIPPPARMNTGELFF

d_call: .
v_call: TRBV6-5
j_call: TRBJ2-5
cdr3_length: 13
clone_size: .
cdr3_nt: TGTGCCAGCGGGAAGGGGACTCCGGGGACCCAGTACTTC
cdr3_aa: CASGKGTPGTQYF

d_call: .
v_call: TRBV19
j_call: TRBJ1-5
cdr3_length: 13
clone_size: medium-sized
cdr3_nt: TGTGCCAGTAGTATTTTCAGTCTTCAGCCCCAGCATTTT
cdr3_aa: CASSIFSLQPQHF

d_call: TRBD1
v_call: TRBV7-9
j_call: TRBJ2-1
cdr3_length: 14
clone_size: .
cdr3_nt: TGTGCCAGCAGCTCCGCATCGGGCCGGGACAGTCAGTTCTTC
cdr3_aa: CASSSASGRDSQFF